A single sample gave rise to the 8 T cell receptor beta chains below, sequenced in a study of blood T cell repertoires in COVID-19. The method was immunoSEQ multiplex PCR; TCRdb's version includes in-frame clones alone and lacks a portion of them. The sample consists of roughly 290,000 clones, about 87% of them appearing once. What was sequenced was peripheral blood. These receptors were obtained from a woman aged 50 to 60 who had recovered from COVID-19.

The V and J genes are TRBV27 and TRBJ2-7; D possibly corresponds to TRBD1 (6 bases). The CDR3 has 13 amino acids. V gave up 0 bases and J gave up 6 bases, with 9 bases separating them. The V gene's germline CDR1 is MNHEY and CDR2 SMNVEV (reference sequence). The CDR3 protein is CASSLSADSEQYF. For the CDR3, the DNA is TGTGCCAGCAGTTTATCGGCGGACAGCGAGCAGTACTTC.

The J gene is TRBJ1-1, the V gene TRBV28; 9 nucleotides match TRBD1. After removal of 5 bases from V and 11 bases from J, the junction contained 12 bases not matched to a gene. The CDR3 extends over 14 amino acids. Germline CDR1 is MDHEN and CDR2 is SYDVKM. CDR3 in DNA: TGTGCCAGCAGTGTACCGGGACAGGGAAGATGGGCTTTCTTT. Amino acid sequence: CASSVPGQGRWAFF.

The gene calls are TRBV5-5 and TRBJ1-5; the match to TRBD1 covers 7 bases. The ends lost 2 bases at V and 5 bases at J; junction bases unmatched: 10. Germline V CDR1 and CDR2: SGHKS, YYEKEE (reference sequence). CDR3 length: 16 amino acids. In DNA, the CDR3 is TGTGCCAGCAGCTTACTCCGGGACAGTCCATATCAGCCCCAGCATTTT. Amino acids: CASSLLRDSPYQPQHF.

This clone was observed a few times. This rearrangement joins TRBV5-5 to TRBJ1-1; D might be TRBD1 (6 bases). Germline V CDR1 and CDR2: SGHKS, YYEKEE (reference sequence). V was pared by 3 bases and J by 1 base, with 13 bases between. The CDR3 consists of 15 residues. The CDR3 DNA reads as TGTGCCAGCAGCTATGACCCACAGGGGAACACTGAAGCTTTCTTT. Translated: CASSYDPQGNTEAFF.

This clone appeared a few times. V usage is TRBV5-1 and J usage is TRBJ1-1, with D possibly being TRBD1 (6 bases). The V and J ends lost 4 bases and 0 bases respectively, with 13 bases between them. CDR3 length: 15 amino acids. CDR1 is SGHRS and CDR2 is YFSETQ in the germline V gene. CDR3 loop: CASSNGGGMNTEAFF. The CDR3 nucleotides are TGCGCCAGCAGCAATGGGGGCGGTATGAACACTGAAGCTTTCTTT. The whole variable domain, filled in from reference TRBV5-1 and TRBJ1-1, reads KAGVTQTPRYLIKTRGQQVTLSCSPISGHRSVSWYQQTPGQGLQFLFEYFSETQRNKGNFPGRFSGRQFSNSRSEMNVSTLELGDSALYLCASSNGGGMNTEAFFGQGTRLTVV.

The gene calls are TRBV5-6 and TRBJ1-5; D not resolved. The CDR3 extends over 13 amino acids. The V and J ends lost 3 bases and 5 bases respectively, with 9 bases between them. The V gene's germline CDR1 is SGHDT and CDR2 YYEEEE. The CDR3 nucleotides are TGTGCCAGCAGCTCGGGGAGGGATCAGCCCCAGCATTTT. This gives the protein CASSSGRDQPQHF. The full variable domain, completed using reference TRBV5-6 and TRBJ1-5, is DAGVTQSPTHLIKTRGQQVTLRCSPKSGHDTVSWYQQALGQGPQFIFQYYEEEERQRGNFPDRFSGHQFPNYSSELNVNALLLGDSALYLCASSSGRDQPQHFGDGTRLSIL.

This clone was counted only a few times. The rearrangement uses TRBV2 and TRBJ1-2; no definite D call. Trimming cost V 7 bases and J 4 bases, with 13 bases left between them. This CDR3 is built from 13 residues. Germline values: CDR1 SNHLY, CDR2 FYNNEI. CDR3 amino acids: CASKTETGYGYTF. In nucleotides, the CDR3 is TGTGCCAGCAAGACCGAAACGGGCTATGGCTACACCTTC.

The chain couples TRBV28 to TRBJ1-3; D ambiguous. V was cut by 3 bases and J by 0 bases, with 9 bases left in between. This CDR3 is built from 15 residues. CDR1 and CDR2 (germline): MDHEN, SYDVKM. CDR3 loop: CASSFTGSSGNTIYF. The CDR3 DNA follows: TGTGCCAGCAGTTTCACGGGTAGCTCTGGAAACACCATATATTTT.